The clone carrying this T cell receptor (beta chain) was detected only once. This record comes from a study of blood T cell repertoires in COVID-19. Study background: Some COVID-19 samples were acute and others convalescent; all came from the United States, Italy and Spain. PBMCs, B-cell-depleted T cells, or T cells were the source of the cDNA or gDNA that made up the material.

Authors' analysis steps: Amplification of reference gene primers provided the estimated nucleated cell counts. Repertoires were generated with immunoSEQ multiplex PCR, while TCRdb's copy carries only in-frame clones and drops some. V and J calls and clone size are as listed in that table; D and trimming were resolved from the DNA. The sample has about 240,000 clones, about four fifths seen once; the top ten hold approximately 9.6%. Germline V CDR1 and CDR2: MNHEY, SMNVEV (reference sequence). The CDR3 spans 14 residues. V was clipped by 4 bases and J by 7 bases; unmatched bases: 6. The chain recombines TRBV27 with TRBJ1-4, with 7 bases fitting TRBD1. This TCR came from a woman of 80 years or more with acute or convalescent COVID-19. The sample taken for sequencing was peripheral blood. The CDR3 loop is CASSSPGTVEKLFF. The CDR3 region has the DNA TGTGCCAGCAGTTCCCCTGGGACAGTTGAAAAACTGTTTTTT.